This TCR beta chain came from a study of blood T cell repertoires in COVID-19. On the study more broadly: T cells, B-cell-depleted T cells, or PBMCs supplied cDNA or gDNA.

In the original analysis: Amplification from reference gene primers served as the basis for estimated nucleated cell counts. TCRdb's copy holds only in-frame clones and misses some; the assay was immunoSEQ multiplex PCR. The DNA gave D and trimming, while V, J and clone size come from that table. Counted here are 200,000 to 250,000 clones, about 90% occurring once; the ten biggest clones make up about a tenth. Those enrolled, adults aged roughly 18 to 95 years, came from some 25 US areas. Participant-reported clinical history was the basis for cohort assignment. V gave up 0 bases and J gave up 6 bases; unmatched junction bases: 7. The CDR3 is made up of 15 amino acids. Germline V gives CDR1 SGHRS, CDR2 YFSETQ.

This receptor was taken from a man aged 30 to 39 who had recovered from COVID-19. The gene calls are TRBV5-1 and TRBJ1-2, with 8 bases lining up with TRBD1. The sample taken for sequencing was PBMCs or T cells enriched from blood (not recorded which). CDR3 sequence reads: CASSLATDRVDGYTF. The CDR3 DNA reads TGCGCCAGCAGCTTGGCCACGGACAGGGTGGATGGCTACACCTTC.